These T cell receptor beta chains were read from a single sample in a study of CD8+ T cells in alopecia areata. Profiling relied on immunoSEQ multiplex PCR, and the TCRdb table lists in-frame clones only, not all of them. The data hold about 180,000 clones, with 53% observed a single time. Sequenced here: CD8+ T cells sorted from blood, sampled at week 24, from a patient treated with tofacitinib. The receptors were sampled from a human donor with alopecia areata. Each CDR3 is given with its conserved first and last residue. Each record gives: V gene, J gene, D gene, clone size, CDR3 DNA, CDR3 protein. A D gene is named only where the DNA matches it firmly. Some rows mark clone size as missing; the rest say once, few, many or name a class of expanded clone.

v_gene: TRBV13
j_gene: TRBJ2-7
d_gene: -
abundance: few
CDR3nt: TGTGCCAGCAGCCTTTCAGGGACCTTCTCCTACGAGCAGTACTTC
CDR3aa: CASSLSGTFSYEQYF

v_gene: TRBV30
j_gene: TRBJ1-1
d_gene: -
abundance: -
CDR3nt: TGTGCCTGGACCTTGGCCTCGAACACTGAAGCTTTCTTT
CDR3aa: CAWTLASNTEAFF

v_gene: TRBV14
j_gene: TRBJ1-3
d_gene: -
abundance: -
CDR3nt: TGTGCCAGCAGCCAAGATCCCGAGGTACAGGGACGTGGGACCATATATTTT
CDR3aa: CASSQDPEVQGRGTIYF

v_gene: TRBV29-1
j_gene: TRBJ1-2
d_gene: TRBD1
abundance: -
CDR3nt: TGCAGCGTTGCGGGACAGGGTACGACTAACTATGGCTACACCTTC
CDR3aa: CSVAGQGTTNYGYTF

v_gene: TRBV5-1
j_gene: TRBJ2-1
d_gene: TRBD2
abundance: -
CDR3nt: TGCGCCAGCAGCTGGTCTAGCGGGGGCAATGAGCAGTTCTTC
CDR3aa: CASSWSSGGNEQFF

v_gene: TRBV27
j_gene: TRBJ1-1
d_gene: -
abundance: -
CDR3nt: TGTGCCAGCAGTCCCGGACGGTACACTGAAGCTTTCTTT
CDR3aa: CASSPGRYTEAFF

v_gene: TRBV15
j_gene: TRBJ1-1
d_gene: -
abundance: -
CDR3nt: TGTGCCACCAGCAGGGACACCCCTGAAGCTTTCTTT
CDR3aa: CATSRDTPEAFF

v_gene: TRBV6-6
j_gene: TRBJ1-1
d_gene: TRBD1
abundance: -
CDR3nt: TGTGCCAGCAGTTTTTGGACAGGGGGCAACACTGAAGCTTTCTTT
CDR3aa: CASSFWTGGNTEAFF

v_gene: TRBV5-1
j_gene: TRBJ1-2
d_gene: -
abundance: few
CDR3nt: TGCGCCAGCAAACCAGTCGGCGAGGGTGGCTACACCTTC
CDR3aa: CASKPVGEGGYTF

v_gene: TRBV30
j_gene: TRBJ2-7
d_gene: TRBD1
abundance: -
CDR3nt: TGTGCCTGGAGTGTGGGGACAGGACATTACGAGCAGTACTTC
CDR3aa: CAWSVGTGHYEQYF

v_gene: TRBV4-3
j_gene: TRBJ1-2
d_gene: -
abundance: -
CDR3nt: TGCGCCAGCAGCCAAGGAACGGATCGGAACTATGGCTACACCTTC
CDR3aa: CASSQGTDRNYGYTF

v_gene: TRBV15
j_gene: TRBJ2-2
d_gene: -
abundance: -
CDR3nt: TGTGCCACCAGCCCCCCCAAAGGACTCCTGAACACCGGGGAGCTGTTTTTT
CDR3aa: CATSPPKGLLNTGELFF

v_gene: TRBV9
j_gene: TRBJ1-1
d_gene: TRBD1
abundance: -
CDR3nt: TGTGCCAGCAGCGTAGGGGGGACAGGGTTAGCTGAAGCTTTCTTT
CDR3aa: CASSVGGTGLAEAFF

v_gene: TRBV15
j_gene: TRBJ2-7
d_gene: TRBD1
abundance: -
CDR3nt: TGTGCCACCAGCAGAGACCAGGGGGCGGGCGAGCAGTACTTC
CDR3aa: CATSRDQGAGEQYF

v_gene: TRBV29-1
j_gene: TRBJ1-1
d_gene: -
abundance: -
CDR3nt: TGCAGCGTTGAAGGGAGGGGAGTTGAAGCTTTCTTT
CDR3aa: CSVEGRGVEAFF

v_gene: TRBV4-3
j_gene: TRBJ2-1
d_gene: TRBD2
abundance: once
CDR3nt: TGCGCCAGCAGCCTCTCCGCGGGGGAGGTTGTGAATGAGCAGTTCTTC
CDR3aa: CASSLSAGEVVNEQFF

v_gene: TRBV4-3
j_gene: TRBJ2-2
d_gene: -
abundance: -
CDR3nt: TGCGCCAGCAGCCACGGGGGAGGATCCGGGGAGCTGTTTTTT
CDR3aa: CASSHGGGSGELFF

v_gene: TRBV6-5
j_gene: TRBJ1-2
d_gene: TRBD1
abundance: -
CDR3nt: TGTGCCAGCCAGGGGGCTGACTATGGCTACACCTTC
CDR3aa: CASQGADYGYTF